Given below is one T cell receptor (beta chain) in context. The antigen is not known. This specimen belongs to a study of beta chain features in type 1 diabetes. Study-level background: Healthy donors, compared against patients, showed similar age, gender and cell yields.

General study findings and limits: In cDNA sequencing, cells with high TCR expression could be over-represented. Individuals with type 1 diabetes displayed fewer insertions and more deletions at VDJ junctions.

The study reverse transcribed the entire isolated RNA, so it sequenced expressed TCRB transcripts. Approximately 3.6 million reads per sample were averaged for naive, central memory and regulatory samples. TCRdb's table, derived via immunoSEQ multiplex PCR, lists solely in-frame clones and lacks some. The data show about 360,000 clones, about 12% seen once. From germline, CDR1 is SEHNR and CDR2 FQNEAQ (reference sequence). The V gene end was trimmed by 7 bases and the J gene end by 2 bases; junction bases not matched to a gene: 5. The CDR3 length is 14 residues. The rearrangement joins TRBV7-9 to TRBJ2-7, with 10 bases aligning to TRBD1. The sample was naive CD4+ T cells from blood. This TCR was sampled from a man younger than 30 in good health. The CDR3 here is CASNPGQGAYEQYF. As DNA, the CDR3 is TGTGCCAGCAATCCCGGACAGGGGGCCTACGAGCAGTACTTC.